The TCR beta chain under discussion was sequenced for a study of Ad26.COV2.S vaccination and SARS-CoV-2 variants. At the level of the study: Ad26.COV2.S shots went into the muscle once or twice, 56 days apart. Whole-study results and caveats: After vaccination, reports described spike-specific CD8+ and CD4+ T cell responses as showing substantial breadth.

The treatment is: roughly 19 received Ad26.COV2.S at low or high dose, single or two shots; a few received placebo; per-sample allocation not given. Material that was analyzed had been drawn on day 63 after the first vaccine or placebo injection. The individual, an adult aged 18-55 years, was a donor in Boston. In the vaccine, an Ad26 vector expressed the SARS-CoV-2 spike of the Wuhan strain. Trimming cost V 4 bases and J 6 bases, with 17 bases left between them. The length of the CDR3 is 15 residues. Per the germline V gene, CDR1 is SGHDT and CDR2 is YYEEEE. Clones were read by immunoSEQ multiplex PCR, and TCRdb kept only the in-frame ones, dropping some. This table holds about 410,000 clones, around 92% found once. As concerns this clone: Its target is not known.

The clonotype was recovered from a person aged 18-60 years who received the Ad26.COV2.S COVID-19 vaccine or a placebo. J is TRBJ1-5 and V is TRBV5-6; no reliable D call. Sequencing was performed on peripheral blood, taken in a trial of Ad26.COV2.S vaccine versus placebo. The CDR3: CASSGGRDQSQPQHF. The CDR3 DNA sequence: TGTGCCAGCAGCGGAGGACGGGATCAGAGTCAGCCCCAGCATTTT.